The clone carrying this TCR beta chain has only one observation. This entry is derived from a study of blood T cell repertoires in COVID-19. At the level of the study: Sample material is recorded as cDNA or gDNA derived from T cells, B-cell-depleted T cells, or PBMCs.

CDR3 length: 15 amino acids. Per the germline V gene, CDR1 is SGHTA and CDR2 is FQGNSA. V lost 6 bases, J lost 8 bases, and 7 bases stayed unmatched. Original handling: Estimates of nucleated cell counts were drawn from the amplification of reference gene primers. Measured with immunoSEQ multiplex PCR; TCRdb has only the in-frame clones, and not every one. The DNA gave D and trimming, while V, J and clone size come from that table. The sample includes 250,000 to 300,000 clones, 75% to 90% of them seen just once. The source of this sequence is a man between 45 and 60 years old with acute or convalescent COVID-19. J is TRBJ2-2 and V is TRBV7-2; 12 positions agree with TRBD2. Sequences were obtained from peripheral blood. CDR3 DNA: TGTGCCAGCAGGGTACTAGCGGGGGGCGGTGGGGAGCTGTTTTTT. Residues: CASRVLAGGGGELFF.